This TCR beta chain is from a study of blood T cell repertoires in COVID-19. Across the study: PBMCs, B-cell-depleted T cells, or T cells provided the cDNA or gDNA that made up the material.

This clone was seen a single time. Looked up from germline, CDR1 is SGHRS and CDR2 is YFSETQ. V lost 2 bases to trimming and J lost 0 bases, with 9 bases between them. The CDR3 sequence is 16 residues long. Patients at the Seattle site were enrolled during active infection and followed longitudinally. In the source study's methods: The assay estimated nucleated cells by amplifying reference gene primers. Some clones are missing from TCRdb's copy, which holds only in-frame ones; the method was immunoSEQ multiplex PCR. V, J and clone size were drawn from that table, and D and trimming were deduced from the DNA. The data contain around 140,000 clones, around 84% of them singletons.

The source material was peripheral blood. The source is a man younger than 45 with COVID-19, enrolled during active disease. The V call is TRBV5-1, the J call TRBJ2-6; D unclear. The chain's CDR3 is CASSLAPSSGANVLTF. The CDR3 bases are TGCGCCAGCAGCTTAGCTCCGAGCTCTGGGGCCAACGTCCTGACTTTC.